Listed below are T cell receptor beta chains from one sample, sequenced in a study of shared clonotypes between healthy human individuals. The method was immunoSEQ multiplex PCR; TCRdb's version includes in-frame clones alone and lacks a portion of them. The data show 2 million to 3 million clones, roughly 93% seen once. Sequencing was done on a sample of naive CD4+ T cells from PBMCs. The origin of the receptors is a man aged 18 to 29 in good health. Some clones in this sample may be carry-over from other donors' samples. CDR3s include the opening cysteine and the closing phenylalanine or tryptophan. Each record gives: D gene, V gene, CDR3 protein. D genes are given only for firm matches.

d_gene: .; v_gene: TRBV9; CDR3aa: CASSVSLQETQYF
d_gene: .; v_gene: TRBV5-1; CDR3aa: CASKKLASGNTEAFF
d_gene: .; v_gene: TRBV19; CDR3aa: CASSIDRGRSNQPQHF
d_gene: .; v_gene: TRBV28; CDR3aa: CASRLGGYTEAFF
d_gene: TRBD2; v_gene: TRBV19; CDR3aa: CASSPGGPYEQYF
d_gene: .; v_gene: TRBV11-2; CDR3aa: CASSSGLLPLNEQFF
d_gene: .; v_gene: TRBV23-1; CDR3aa: CASRTTGRNTGELFF
d_gene: .; v_gene: TRBV28; CDR3aa: CASSLLGLQQGGYTF
d_gene: .; v_gene: TRBV5-6; CDR3aa: CASSLFASAVSGNTIYF
d_gene: TRBD1; v_gene: TRBV7-2; CDR3aa: CASSPVLQGGGYTF
d_gene: TRBD1; v_gene: TRBV5-8; CDR3aa: CASSVQGSNYGYTF
d_gene: .; v_gene: TRBV7-9; CDR3aa: CASSLGVHSGNTIYF
d_gene: TRBD2; v_gene: TRBV7-3; CDR3aa: CASSSSTSGIGDEQFF
d_gene: .; v_gene: TRBV7-9; CDR3aa: CASATGGFANQPQHF
d_gene: TRBD1; v_gene: TRBV27; CDR3aa: CASSYLDRANYGYTF
d_gene: .; v_gene: TRBV5-8; CDR3aa: CASSSYRANQPQHF
d_gene: .; v_gene: TRBV18; CDR3aa: CASSPPLNTEAFF
d_gene: .; v_gene: TRBV27; CDR3aa: CATRLHGFSSPLHF
d_gene: .; v_gene: TRBV27; CDR3aa: CASSLGLGSSYNSPLHF
d_gene: TRBD2; v_gene: TRBV5-1; CDR3aa: CASSLATSGSADTQYF
d_gene: .; v_gene: TRBV5-1; CDR3aa: CASSVTGLSSYNEQFF
d_gene: TRBD2; v_gene: TRBV7-3; CDR3aa: CASSFGGGSSYNEQFF
d_gene: .; v_gene: TRBV15; CDR3aa: CATSRDRNSLYEQYF
d_gene: .; v_gene: TRBV27; CDR3aa: CASSPRVLYEQYF
d_gene: TRBD1; v_gene: TRBV18; CDR3aa: CASSPDRINYGYTF
d_gene: TRBD1; v_gene: TRBV5-1; CDR3aa: CASSLRQGETEAFF
d_gene: .; v_gene: TRBV5-1; CDR3aa: CASSPRRVGYNEQFF
d_gene: .; v_gene: TRBV7-9; CDR3aa: CASSRLRDASYEQYF
d_gene: TRBD1; v_gene: TRBV15; CDR3aa: CATSMGQGFPEAFF
d_gene: .; v_gene: TRBV5-4; CDR3aa: CASTAGTHDEQYF
d_gene: TRBD1; v_gene: TRBV28; CDR3aa: CASSDGTGLSSGNTIYF
d_gene: .; v_gene: TRBV5-6; CDR3aa: CASSFLQSQETQYF
d_gene: .; v_gene: TRBV27; CDR3aa: CASRPQVASRGSYNEQFF
d_gene: .; v_gene: TRBV7-2; CDR3aa: CASSQAGVTNEKLFF
d_gene: TRBD2; v_gene: TRBV28; CDR3aa: CASSTHSTGTSGRARGTQYF
d_gene: .; v_gene: TRBV7-2; CDR3aa: CASSDQRGRLGTEAFF
d_gene: .; v_gene: TRBV28; CDR3aa: CAAVQPGTQPQHF
d_gene: TRBD2; v_gene: TRBV6-5; CDR3aa: CASSYGTLADEQFF
d_gene: .; v_gene: TRBV7-8; CDR3aa: CASSLGGPTGQPQHF
d_gene: TRBD1; v_gene: TRBV6-1; CDR3aa: CASRPKGTENEKLFF
d_gene: .; v_gene: TRBV7-3; CDR3aa: CASSLRGGRTSAEQYF
d_gene: TRBD2; v_gene: TRBV28; CDR3aa: CASKSSGRVTYEQYF
d_gene: .; v_gene: TRBV6-4; CDR3aa: CASSEFSAHSYNEQFF